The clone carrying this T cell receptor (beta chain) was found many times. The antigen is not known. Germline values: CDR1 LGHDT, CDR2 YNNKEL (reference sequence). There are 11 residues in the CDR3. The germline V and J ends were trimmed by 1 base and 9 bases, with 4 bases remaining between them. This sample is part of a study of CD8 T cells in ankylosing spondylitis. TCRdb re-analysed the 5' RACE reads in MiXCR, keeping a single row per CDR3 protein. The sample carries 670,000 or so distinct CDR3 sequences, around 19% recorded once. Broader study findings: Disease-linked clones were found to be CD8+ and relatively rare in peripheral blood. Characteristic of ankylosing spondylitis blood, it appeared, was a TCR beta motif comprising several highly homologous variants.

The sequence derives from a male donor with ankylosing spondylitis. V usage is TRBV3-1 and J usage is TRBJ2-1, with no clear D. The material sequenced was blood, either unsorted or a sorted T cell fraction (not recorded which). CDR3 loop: CASSQVGEQFF. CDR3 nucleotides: TGTGCCAGCAGCCAAGTGGGTGAGCAGTTCTTC.